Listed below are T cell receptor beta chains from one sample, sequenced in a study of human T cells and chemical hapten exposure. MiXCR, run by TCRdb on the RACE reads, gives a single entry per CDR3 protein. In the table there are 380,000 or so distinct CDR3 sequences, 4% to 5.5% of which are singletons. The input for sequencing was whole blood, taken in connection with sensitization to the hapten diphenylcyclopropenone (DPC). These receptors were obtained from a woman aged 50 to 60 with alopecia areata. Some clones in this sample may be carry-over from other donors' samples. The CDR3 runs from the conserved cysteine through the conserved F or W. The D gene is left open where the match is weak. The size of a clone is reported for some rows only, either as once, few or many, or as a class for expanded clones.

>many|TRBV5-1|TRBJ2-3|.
CASRGADADTQYF
TGCGCCAGCAGAGGGGCGGACGCAGATACGCAGTATTTT
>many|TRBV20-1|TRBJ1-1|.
CSAMRVTFNTEAFF
TGCAGTGCCATGAGAGTCACGTTCAACACTGAAGCTTTCTTT
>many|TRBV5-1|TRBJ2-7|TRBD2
CASSSSGGRYEQYF
TGCGCCAGCAGCTCTAGCGGGGGGAGGTACGAGCAGTACTTC
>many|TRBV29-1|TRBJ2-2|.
CSVERRGNPTGELFF
TGCAGCGTTGAAAGAAGGGGGAATCCCACCGGGGAGCTGTTTTTT
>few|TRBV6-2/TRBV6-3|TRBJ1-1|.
CASSLDGQNTEAFF
TGTGCCAGCAGTTTGGACGGCCAGAACACTGAAGCTTTCTTT
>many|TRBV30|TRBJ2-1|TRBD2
CAWSTGTSFSNEQFF
TGTGCCTGGAGTACCGGGACTAGCTTCTCCAATGAGCAGTTCTTC
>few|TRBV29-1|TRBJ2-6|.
CSAPIGPGGAGANVLTF
TGCAGCGCACCAATAGGGCCTGGGGGAGCAGGGGCCAACGTCCTGACTTTC
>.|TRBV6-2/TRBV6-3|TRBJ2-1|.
CASSAFRNEQFF
TGTGCCAGCAGTGCTTTCAGGAATGAGCAGTTCTTC
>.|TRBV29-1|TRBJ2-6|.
CSVEGPGANVLTF
TGCAGCGTTGAGGGGCCCGGGGCCAACGTCCTGACTTTC
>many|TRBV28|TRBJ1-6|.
CASSLGLHSPLHF
TGTGCCAGCAGTTTAGGGCTGCATTCACCCCTCCACTTT
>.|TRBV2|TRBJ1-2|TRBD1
CASRGQGARRDGYTF
TGTGCCAGCAGAGGACAGGGGGCGCGGAGAGATGGCTACACCTTC
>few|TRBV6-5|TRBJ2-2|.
CASSFHGAGELFF
TGTGCCAGCAGTTTCCATGGGGCCGGGGAGCTGTTTTTT
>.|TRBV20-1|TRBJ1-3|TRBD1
CSAGDRGKGNTIYF
TGCAGTGCTGGTGACAGGGGCAAAGGAAACACCATATATTTT
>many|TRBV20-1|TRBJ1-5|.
CSARRLGGADQPQHF
TGCAGTGCTAGAAGGCTTGGGGGCGCCGATCAGCCCCAGCATTTT
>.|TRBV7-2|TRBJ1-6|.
CASNYGAYNSPLHF
TGTGCCAGCAACTATGGAGCCTATAATTCACCCCTCCACTTT
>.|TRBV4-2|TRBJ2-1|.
CASSQDLGSYNEQFF
TGTGCCAGCAGCCAAGATCTCGGCAGTTACAATGAGCAGTTCTTC
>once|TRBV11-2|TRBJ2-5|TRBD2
CASSLGTSGGAQETQYF
TGTGCCAGCAGCTTAGGGACTAGCGGGGGAGCCCAAGAGACCCAGTACTTC
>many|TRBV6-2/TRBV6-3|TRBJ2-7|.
CASRPTGFNEQYF
TGTGCCAGCAGGCCAACAGGGTTCAACGAGCAGTACTTC
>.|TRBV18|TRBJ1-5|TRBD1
CASSLGQGVDNQPQHF
TGTGCCAGCTCACTGGGACAGGGGGTCGACAATCAGCCCCAGCATTTT
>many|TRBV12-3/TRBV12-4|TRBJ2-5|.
CASSFGGEETQYF
TGTGCCAGCAGTTTCGGCGGGGAAGAGACCCAGTACTTC
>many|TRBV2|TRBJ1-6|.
CASSEVRGESPLHF
TGTGCCAGCAGTGAAGTGAGGGGAGAATCACCCCTCCACTTT
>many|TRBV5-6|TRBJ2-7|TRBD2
CASSPGLAGEEQYF
TGTGCCAGCAGCCCTGGACTAGCGGGGGAAGAGCAGTACTTC
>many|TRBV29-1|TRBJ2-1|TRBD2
CSTRTSGIYNEQFF
TGCAGCACCCGGACTAGCGGGATCTACAATGAGCAGTTCTTC
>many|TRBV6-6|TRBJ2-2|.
CASSYPLEGMAGELFF
TGTGCCAGCAGTTACCCGCTCGAGGGGATGGCCGGGGAGCTGTTTTTT
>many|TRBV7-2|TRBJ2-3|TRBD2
CASSLHNSGPSTDTQYF
TGTGCCAGCAGCCTACATAATAGCGGGCCTAGCACAGATACGCAGTATTTT
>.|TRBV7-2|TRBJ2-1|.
CASSHLGGLSYNEQFF
TGTGCCAGCAGCCATCTCGGAGGCCTCTCCTACAATGAGCAGTTCTTC
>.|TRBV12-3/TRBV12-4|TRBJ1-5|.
CASSPVDSTQPQHF
TGTGCCAGCAGTCCTGTGGACAGTACTCAGCCCCAGCATTTT
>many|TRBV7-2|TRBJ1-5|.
CASSRGDGNQPQHF
TGTGCCAGCAGCCGTGGGGACGGTAATCAGCCCCAGCATTTT
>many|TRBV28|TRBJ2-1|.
CAIHGHNEQFF
TGTGCCATCCACGGGCACAATGAGCAGTTCTTC
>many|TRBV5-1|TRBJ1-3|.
CASSSSGPGNTIYF
TGCGCCAGCAGCTCCTCAGGGCCTGGAAACACCATATATTTT
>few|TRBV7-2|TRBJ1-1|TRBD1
CASSQLQGRTEAFF
TGTGCCAGCAGCCAACTACAGGGGCGCACTGAAGCTTTCTTT
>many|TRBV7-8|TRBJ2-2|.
CASYTGKRFGGTGELFF
TGTGCCAGCTACACAGGAAAAAGATTTGGAGGAACCGGGGAGCTGTTTTTT
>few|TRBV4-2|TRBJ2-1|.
CASSQDLRGYEQFF
TGTGCCAGCAGCCAAGATCTGAGAGGGTATGAGCAGTTCTTC
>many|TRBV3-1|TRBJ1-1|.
CASSQDRRGAAFF
TGTGCCAGCAGCCAAGATCGACGGGGCGCAGCTTTCTTT
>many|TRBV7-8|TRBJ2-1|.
CASSSTAEPSYNEQFF
TGTGCCAGCAGCTCGACCGCGGAACCCAGCTACAATGAGCAGTTCTTC
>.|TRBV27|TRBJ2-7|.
CASSLFTGHEQYF
TGTGCCAGCAGTTTATTTACAGGGCACGAGCAGTACTTC
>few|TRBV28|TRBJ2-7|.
CASSLSGARSYEQYF
TGTGCCAGCAGTTTATCGGGGGCCCGATCCTACGAGCAGTACTTC
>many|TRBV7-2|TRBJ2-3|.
CASSLNLPTDTQYF
TGTGCCAGCAGCTTAAATCTTCCCACAGATACGCAGTATTTT
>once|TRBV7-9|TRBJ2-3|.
CASSRTSEPTDTQYF
TGTGCCAGCAGCCGGACTTCGGAACCCACAGATACGCAGTATTTT
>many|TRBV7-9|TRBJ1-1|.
CASSLSLGNTEAFF
TGTGCCAGCAGCTTAAGCCTGGGGAACACTGAAGCTTTCTTT
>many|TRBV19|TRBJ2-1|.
CASSRGGVYNEQFF
TGTGCCAGTAGTCGGGGCGGGGTTTACAATGAGCAGTTCTTC
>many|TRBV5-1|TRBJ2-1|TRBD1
CASSWMGQGANNEQFF
TGCGCCAGCAGCTGGATGGGACAGGGGGCTAACAATGAGCAGTTCTTC
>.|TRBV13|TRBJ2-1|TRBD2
CASGLGTSGPYNEQFF
TGTGCCAGCGGGTTAGGGACTAGCGGTCCCTACAATGAGCAGTTCTTC
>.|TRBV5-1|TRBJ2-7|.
CASSRNSYEQYF
TGCGCCAGCAGCCGCAACTCCTACGAGCAGTACTTC
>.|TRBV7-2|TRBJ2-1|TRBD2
CASSSVSGTRLF
TGTGCCAGCAGCTCCGTTAGCGGGACTAGACTCTTC
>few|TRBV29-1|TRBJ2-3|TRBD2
CSGQTSGRTDTQYF
TGCAGCGGTCAGACTAGCGGGAGGACAGATACGCAGTATTTT
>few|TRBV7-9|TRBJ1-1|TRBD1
CASSPYRGTNTEAFF
TGTGCCAGCAGCCCGTACAGGGGAACAAACACTGAAGCTTTCTTT
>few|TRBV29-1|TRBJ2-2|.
CSVDDDGELFF
TGCAGCGTTGACGACGACGGGGAGCTGTTTTTT
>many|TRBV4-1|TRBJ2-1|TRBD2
CASPGASGGYNEQFF
TGCGCCAGCCCTGGGGCTAGCGGGGGATACAATGAGCAGTTCTTC
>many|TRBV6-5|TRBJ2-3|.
CASSYQDKTDTQYF
TGTGCCAGCAGTTACCAGGACAAAACAGATACGCAGTATTTT
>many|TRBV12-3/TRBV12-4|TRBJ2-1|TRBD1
CASSQPDRVNEQFF
TGTGCCAGCAGTCAACCGGACAGGGTCAATGAGCAGTTCTTC